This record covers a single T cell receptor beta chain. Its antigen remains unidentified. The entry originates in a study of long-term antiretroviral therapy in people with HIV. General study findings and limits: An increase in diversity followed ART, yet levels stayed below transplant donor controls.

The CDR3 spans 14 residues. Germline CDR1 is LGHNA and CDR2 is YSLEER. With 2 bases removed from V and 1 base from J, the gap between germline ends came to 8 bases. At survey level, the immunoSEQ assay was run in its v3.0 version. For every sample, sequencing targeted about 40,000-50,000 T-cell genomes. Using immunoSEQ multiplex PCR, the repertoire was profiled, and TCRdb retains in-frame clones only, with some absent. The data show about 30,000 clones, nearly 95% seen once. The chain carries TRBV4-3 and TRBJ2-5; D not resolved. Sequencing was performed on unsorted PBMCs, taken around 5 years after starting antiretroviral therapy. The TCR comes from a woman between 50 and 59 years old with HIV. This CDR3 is CASSQSLAQETQYF. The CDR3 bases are TGCGCCAGCAGCCAATCCTTGGCCCAAGAGACCCAGTACTTC.